The 16 T cell receptor beta chains below come from one sample, sequenced in a study of control samples from healthy donors and cancer patients. Profiling relied on immunoSEQ multiplex PCR, and the TCRdb table lists in-frame clones only, not all of them. This table has approximately 100,000 clones, around nine tenths appearing once. What was sequenced was blood. Receptor source: a man between 25 and 39 years old in good health.

This clone was observed once. The rearrangement uses TRBV7-9 and TRBJ2-7; no clear D. The CDR3 extends over 12 amino acids. The V end was cut by 1 base, the J end by 5 bases, with 6 bases between. Germline CDR1 and CDR2: SEHNR and FQNEAQ (reference sequence). This CDR3 is CASSLGPDEQYF. The CDR3 DNA reads as TGTGCCAGCAGCTTAGGTCCGGACGAGCAGTACTTC.

This clone was observed a single time. V and J are TRBV18 and TRBJ2-2; 7 nucleotides align to TRBD1. The CDR3 sequence is 14 residues long. In germline, CDR1 is KGHSH, CDR2 LQKENI. The V segment lost 1 base and the J segment 9 bases; nucleotides outside the gene matches: 5. The CDR3, as DNA: TGTGCCAGCTCACCACGGGGGACAGTGAGGGAGCTGTTTTTT. It specifies CASSPRGTVRELFF.

The chain joins TRBV30 to TRBJ2-2; D is uncertain. The V end was cut by 0 bases, the J end by 3 bases, with 8 bases between. The length of the CDR3 is 14 residues. Germline assignment: CDR1 GTSNPN and CDR2 SVGIG (reference sequence). CDR3 sequence: CAWSVLLHTGELFF. The CDR3 DNA sequence: TGTGCCTGGAGTGTACTTCTACACACCGGGGAGCTGTTTTTT.

This clone was counted a few times. This chain uses TRBV11-3 with TRBJ2-1, with 9 bases that match TRBD2. Trimming cost V 0 bases and J 4 bases; bases outside gene matches: 1. The V gene's germline CDR1 is SGHNT and CDR2 YENEEA. This CDR3 spans 15 amino acids. The CDR3 nucleotides read TGTGCCAGCAGCTTAGATAGCGGGAGTTACAATGAGCAGTTCTTC. Amino acids: CASSLDSGSYNEQFF. Full variable domain (outside the CDR3, taken from reference TRBV11-3 and TRBJ2-1): EAGVVQSPRYKIIEKKQPVAFWCNPISGHNTLYWYLQNLGQGPELLIRYENEEAVDDSQLPKDRFSAERLKGVDSTLKIQPAELGDSAVYLCASSLDSGSYNEQFFGPGTRLTVL.

The V and J genes are TRBV21-1 and TRBJ2-1; the table's D call, TRBD2, has no DNA check behind it. TRBV21-1 is flagged as a pseudogene. The CDR3 is made up of 16 amino acids. CDR3 in amino acids: CASSKAQLASYNEQFF. The DNA of the CDR3 is TGTGCCAGCAGCAAAGCTCAGTTAGCATCCTACAATGAGCAGTTCTTC.

V and J are TRBV18 and TRBJ1-1; D gene uncertain. The V and J ends lost 3 bases and 1 base respectively, with 12 bases between them. This CDR3 is 15 amino acids long. Germline V gives CDR1 KGHSH, CDR2 LQKENI. The CDR3 sequence is CASSPPTRENTEAFF. The CDR3 DNA reads as TGTGCCAGCTCACCCCCTACGAGGGAGAACACTGAAGCTTTCTTT.

The gene calls are TRBV5-6 and TRBJ2-1; 13 positions agree with TRBD2. Losses at the gene ends were 5 bases for V and 0 bases for J; bases not matched to a gene: 8. Germline lookup yields CDR1 SGHDT and CDR2 YYEEEE. The CDR3 spans 18 residues. CDR3 sequence reads: CASSKTSGRVSSYNEQFF. DNA for the CDR3: TGTGCCAGCAGTAAAACTAGCGGGAGGGTTAGCTCCTACAATGAGCAGTTCTTC. Together with reference TRBV5-6 and TRBJ2-1, the CDR3 gives the full variable domain: DAGVTQSPTHLIKTRGQQVTLRCSPKSGHDTVSWYQQALGQGPQFIFQYYEEEERQRGNFPDRFSGHQFPNYSSELNVNALLLGDSALYLCASSKTSGRVSSYNEQFFGPGTRLTVL.

J is TRBJ2-2 and V is TRBV7-9; D unclear. The germline V gene encodes CDR1 SEHNR and CDR2 FQNEAQ (reference sequence). This CDR3 comprises 14 residues. Deletions cut 3 bases from V and 2 bases from J, with 7 bases between. CDR3 DNA: TGTGCCAGCAGCTTGGTCGACAACACCGGGGAGCTGTTTTTT. As protein: CASSLVDNTGELFF.

The chain couples TRBV5-6 to TRBJ1-1; no reliable D call. The germline V and J ends were trimmed by 2 bases and 7 bases, with 12 bases remaining between them. CDR1 and CDR2 (germline): SGHDT, YYEEEE. The CDR3 has 13 amino acids. The CDR3 region is CASSLYLADEAFF. The CDR3 DNA reads as TGTGCCAGCAGCTTATACCTGGCCGATGAAGCTTTCTTT.

The V and J genes are TRBV30 and TRBJ1-5; D remains ambiguous. Germline V gives CDR1 GTSNPN, CDR2 SVGIG (reference sequence). V was cut by 3 bases and J by 5 bases, with 8 bases left in between. The CDR3 length is 12 residues. CDR3 amino acids: CAWRDGDQPQHF. CDR3 bases: TGTGCCTGGAGGGACGGGGATCAGCCCCAGCATTTT.

The rearrangement uses TRBV10-3 and TRBJ2-7; TRBD2 matches 8 bases. J gave up 0 bases and V 6 bases, and 4 bases lay outside the gene matches. The CDR3 contains 14 residues. Germline lookup yields CDR1 ENHRY and CDR2 SYGVKD. The DNA of the CDR3 is TGTGCCATCAGGGATAGCGGGACCTCCTACGAGCAGTACTTC. Translating gives CAIRDSGTSYEQYF.

The rearrangement links TRBV7-8 to TRBJ2-2, with a tentative D call TRBD1 (6 bases). V dropped 5 bases and J dropped 2 bases, with 15 bases sitting between them. This CDR3 is built from 16 residues. Germline loops: CDR1 SGHVS, CDR2 FQNEAQ. The CDR3 spells CASSQTRTDNTGELFF. CDR3 nucleotides: TGTGCCAGCAGCCAAACACGGACAGACAACACCGGGGAGCTGTTTTTT.

The rearrangement uses TRBV19 and TRBJ2-3; 10 bases agree with TRBD2. The CDR3 has 17 residues. J gave up 6 bases and V 3 bases, and 12 bases lay outside the gene matches. CDR1 is LNHDA and CDR2 is SQIVND in the germline V gene (reference sequence). The CDR3 region is CASSMGWLAGESDTQYF. As DNA, the CDR3 is TGTGCCAGTAGTATGGGCTGGCTAGCGGGGGAAAGCGATACGCAGTATTTT.

This clone has just a few counts. The chain has TRBV12-5 and TRBJ2-5, with 9 nucleotides matching TRBD1. This CDR3 spans 19 amino acids. Germline CDR1 and CDR2: LGHNT and FRNRAP. V shed 0 bases, J shed 3 bases, and the junction held 14 bases outside the gene matches. The CDR3: CASGLVADGTGGGKETQYF. CDR3 in DNA: TGTGCTAGTGGTTTGGTCGCGGACGGAACAGGGGGCGGGAAAGAGACCCAGTACTTC.

This chain connects TRBV12-3 or TRBV12-4 to TRBJ2-1; D unclear. The CDR3 is 13 amino acids. V lost 6 bases to trimming and J lost 3 bases, with 9 bases between them. The CDR3 loop is CASRPNNYNEQFF. CDR3 in DNA: TGTGCCAGCAGGCCTAACAACTACAATGAGCAGTTCTTC.

This chain joins TRBV30 and TRBJ1-2; 7 bases fit TRBD1. V lost 0 bases, J lost 2 bases, and 3 bases stayed unmatched. The CDR3 has 14 residues. Per germline, CDR1 GTSNPN and CDR2 SVGIG (reference sequence). This chain's CDR3 is CAWSVEGANYGYTF. CDR3 nucleotide sequence: TGTGCCTGGAGTGTGGAGGGGGCGAACTATGGCTACACCTTC.